One sample yielded the 20 T cell receptor beta chains listed below, sequenced in a study of blood T cell repertoires in COVID-19. Measured with immunoSEQ multiplex PCR; TCRdb has only the in-frame clones, and not every one. The table lists about 120,000 clones, roughly 88% of them singletons. Sequenced input: peripheral blood. The receptors originated from a man between 35 and 55 years old with acute or convalescent COVID-19.

The V call is TRBV5-4, the J call TRBJ1-4, with D possibly being TRBD1 (5 bases). Per germline, CDR1 SGHNT and CDR2 YYREEE (reference sequence). V was cut by 4 bases and J by 5 bases, with 15 bases left in between. The CDR3 contains 15 residues. This chain's CDR3 is CASSPVGGGNEKLFF. CDR3 in DNA: TGTGCCAGCAGCCCGGTCGGGGGGGGGAATGAAAAACTGTTTTTT.

V is TRBV28 and J is TRBJ1-2; D is uncertain. The length of the CDR3 is 12 residues. The V end lost 4 bases, the J end lost 3 bases, and 6 bases lay between the germline ends. The germline V gene encodes CDR1 MDHEN and CDR2 SYDVKM. CDR3 sequence (DNA): TGTGCCAGCAGTTCGCGGGACTATGGCTACACCTTC. Its protein product is CASSSRDYGYTF.

This rearrangement joins TRBV18 to TRBJ1-6, with D tentatively TRBD1 (5 bases). Germline loops: CDR1 KGHSH, CDR2 LQKENI. This CDR3 spans 14 amino acids. Trimming shortened V by 1 base and J by 12 bases, and 13 bases separated the two germline ends. CDR3 DNA: TGTGCCAGCTCACCACAGGGGTGGGCTCTACCCCTCCACTTT. It codes for CASSPQGWALPLHF.

The genes are TRBV21-1 and TRBJ2-7; the table calls TRBD2, which could not be checked here. TRBV21-1 is a documented pseudogene. This CDR3 has 16 amino acids. CDR3 protein: CASSKRRRGDTYEQYF. The CDR3 region has the DNA TGTGCCAGCAGCAAAAGAAGGCGGGGGGACACCTACGAGCAGTACTTC.

V is TRBV3-1 (or the pseudogene TRBV3-2) and J is TRBJ1-3; a possible D gene is TRBD1 (5 bases). The V gene's germline CDR1 is LGHDT and CDR2 YNNKEL (reference sequence). The CDR3 consists of 15 residues. V was pared by 1 base and J by 0 bases, with 7 bases between. CDR3 bases: TGTGCCAGCAGCCAAGTCACAGGCTCTGGAAACACCATATATTTT. Protein sequence: CASSQVTGSGNTIYF.

This chain joins TRBV19 and TRBJ1-5; 9 bases align to TRBD1. V lost 5 bases and J lost 1; bases outside the gene matches: 6. The CDR3 loop spans 16 amino acids. The germline CDR1 and CDR2 sequences are LNHDA and SQIVND (reference sequence). The DNA of the CDR3 is TGTGCCAGTAGTCACAACAGGGGGCAGAGCAATCAGCCCCAGCATTTT. Amino acid sequence: CASSHNRGQSNQPQHF.

The genes are TRBV27 and TRBJ1-5, with 7 bases aligning to TRBD1. Per the germline V gene, CDR1 is MNHEY and CDR2 is SMNVEV (reference sequence). Trimming at V came to 9 bases and at J to 2 bases, leaving 10 bases not matched to a gene. The CDR3 is made up of 15 amino acids. DNA for the CDR3: TGTGCCAGTGGGATGGGGACAGAGGGCAATCAGCCCCAGCATTTT. It codes for CASGMGTEGNQPQHF.

V usage is TRBV30 and J usage is TRBJ1-2; D is unclear. This CDR3 is built from 12 residues. Trimming cost V 0 bases and J 12 bases, with 14 bases left between them. CDR1 is GTSNPN, CDR2 SVGIG, per germline (reference sequence). This CDR3 reads CAWSVDGESHTF. Written as DNA, the CDR3 is TGTGCCTGGAGTGTAGACGGGGAGAGCCACACCTTC.

The chain joins TRBV4-2 to TRBJ2-7; tentatively, D is TRBD1 (6 bases). With 5 bases removed from V and 5 bases from J, the gap between germline ends came to 13 bases. Per the germline V gene, CDR1 is LGHNA and CDR2 is YNFKEQ. This CDR3 region has 13 residues. CDR3 nucleotide sequence: TGTGCCAGCAGCATTACAGGGTCAGACGAGCAGTACTTC. It is translated as CASSITGSDEQYF.

The chain joins TRBV21-1 to TRBJ1-1; TRBD1 reflects the table's D call only, with no check against the DNA. TRBV21-1 is marked as a pseudogene. This CDR3 has 13 residues. The CDR3: CASSFTGIPEAFF. For the CDR3, the DNA is TGTGCCAGCAGCTTTACAGGGATACCTGAAGCTTTCTTT.

The chain employs TRBV12-3 or TRBV12-4 and TRBJ1-4; possibly TRBD1 for D (5 bases). The V and J ends lost 6 bases and 8 bases respectively, with 13 bases between them. The CDR3 is made up of 13 amino acids. The CDR3 nucleotides read TGTGCCAGCAGGGCCGTCGGGGGGGAAAAACTGTTTTTT. Residues: CASRAVGGEKLFF.

This clone was counted a few times. V and J are TRBV29-1 and TRBJ2-2, with TRBD1 matching over 7 bases. V lost 7 bases, J lost 3 bases, and 8 bases stayed unmatched. In germline, CDR1 is SQVTM, CDR2 ANQGSEA. This CDR3 has 14 residues. For the CDR3, the DNA is TGCAGCGGGGGAAAGGGGGCGGACACCGGGGAGCTGTTTTTT. Residues: CSGGKGADTGELFF.

A note on this clone: Other nucleotide sequences in the sample specify the same CDR3. The chain joins TRBV6-5 to TRBJ2-7; 7 bases align to TRBD1. Germline lookup yields CDR1 MNHEY and CDR2 SVGAGI. The CDR3 has 13 residues. With V trimmed by 6 bases and J by 2 bases, 4 bases remained unmatched. CDR3 loop: CASSRDSPYEQYF. The CDR3 bases are TGTGCCAGCAGCCGGGACAGTCCCTACGAGCAGTACTTC.

The chain carries TRBV19 and TRBJ1-2; a possible D gene is TRBD1 (6 bases). Trimming pared 7 bases from V and 4 bases from J, leaving 25 bases between. Germline V gene data show CDR1 as LNHDA and CDR2 as SQIVND (reference sequence). The CDR3 loop spans 17 amino acids. CDR3 in amino acids: CASTPGAPGGLAYGYTF. The DNA for the CDR3 is TGTGCCAGTACCCCGGGCGCCCCCGGGGGGCTAGCCTATGGCTACACCTTC.

The chain uses TRBV30 and TRBJ1-1, with D hard to call. CDR3 length: 15 amino acids. Germline V gives CDR1 GTSNPN, CDR2 SVGIG (reference sequence). Trimming cost V 2 bases and J 0 bases, with 13 bases left between them. CDR3 sequence: CAWSPPGQVNTEAFF. CDR3 nucleotides: TGTGCCTGGAGTCCACCCGGTCAGGTGAACACTGAAGCTTTCTTT. Complete variable domain (other parts from reference TRBV30 and TRBJ1-1): SQTIHQWPATLVQPVGSPLSLECTVEGTSNPNLYWYRQAAGRGLQLLFYSVGIGQISSEVPQNLSASRPQDRQFILSSKKLLLSDSGFYLCAWSPPGQVNTEAFFGQGTRLTVV.

This clone was counted a few times. This chain connects TRBV18 to TRBJ1-5; 8 nucleotides align to TRBD1. Unmatched junction bases numbered 8, after V lost 3 bases and J lost 7 bases. The CDR3 runs to 15 residues. Germline loops: CDR1 KGHSH, CDR2 LQKENI. As DNA, the CDR3 is TGTGCCAGCTCACCGGAGCAGGGGGCATTCCAGCCCCAGCATTTT. Protein product: CASSPEQGAFQPQHF.

The CDR3, as DNA: TGTGCCAGCTCACCGCAGGGAAACATTCAGTACTTC. Residues: CASSPQGNIQYF. The V call is TRBV18, the J call TRBJ2-4; D might be TRBD1 (5 bases). CDR3 length: 12 amino acids. Per the germline V gene, CDR1 is KGHSH and CDR2 is LQKENI. V was cut by 3 bases and J by 6 bases, with 6 bases left in between.

The genes are TRBV18 and TRBJ2-3; no definite D call. Looked up from germline, CDR1 is KGHSH and CDR2 is LQKENI. V was pared by 6 bases and J by 1 base, with 11 bases between. This CDR3 spans 14 amino acids. CDR3: CASSLETGTDTQYF. The CDR3 DNA sequence: TGTGCCAGCTCTCTCGAAACAGGCACAGATACGCAGTATTTT.

V is TRBV19 and J is TRBJ2-3, with TRBD2 matching over 9 bases. The V and J ends lost 2 bases and 6 bases, in that order; junction bases with no gene match: 9. The CDR3 has 16 amino acids. Germline assignment: CDR1 LNHDA and CDR2 SQIVND (reference sequence). CDR3 nucleotides: TGTGCCAGTAGTATAACGGGGCTAGCGGGATCTGATACGCAGTATTTT. This gives the protein CASSITGLAGSDTQYF.

Note on this clone: In the same sample, other DNA sequences code for this CDR3. This chain uses TRBV29-1 with TRBJ1-2; D possibly corresponds to TRBD1 (5 bases). V lost 3 bases and J lost 1, with 9 bases in between. The CDR3 spans 13 residues. Germline V gene lookup returns CDR1 SQVTM and CDR2 ANQGSEA. The CDR3 region has the DNA TGCAGCGTTGATGACAGAAGTAACTATGGCTACACCTTC. Amino acid sequence: CSVDDRSNYGYTF.